This T cell receptor (beta chain) is from a study of blood T cells in healthy people across ages (dated by TCRdb to 2013 to 2016). For the study in its entirety: Template switching captured roughly one uniquely barcoded TCR beta cDNA molecule per two T cells in model experiments. To track age-related changes in TCR beta repertoire diversity, the study relied on deep sequencing normalized with unique cDNA molecular identifiers. For two donors (one aged 18 to 30 and one aged 80 or older), the study analyzed two additional independent replicas of 1 million unique cDNA reads from the same blood draw. Four age groups were formed from the donors: young (average approximately 16 years), middle-aged (roughly 38), aged (more than 55) and long-lived (less than 85). To avoid experimental bias, donors of different ages were spread randomly across the sequencing lanes.

The donors were 40 or so Caucasian individuals from Russia, aged roughly 6 to 95 years, who were systemically healthy. Each donor gave about 9.7 milliliters of peripheral blood, drawn into EDTA-treated Vacutainer tubes. Ficoll-Paque density-gradient centrifugation was used to isolate PBMCs, with at least 7 million obtained per sample. Total RNA, at least 6 micrograms per sample, was extracted from PBMCs with Trizol reagent. For every donor, flow cytometry on a PBMC aliquot measured the percentage of naive CD45RAhigh/CD27high T cells. Concerning this clonotype itself: It has no known antigen specificity. No much larger clone is present one base from it, and per-base qualities are unavailable.

Overall results and qualifications from the work: Bulk unsorted PBMC profiling prevented conclusive comparison of naive and antigen-experienced compartments. Observed TCR beta diversity per million T cells fell roughly linearly with age, and a significant reduction was already apparent by age roughly 40. A strong correlation was found between observed TCR beta diversity and the percentage of naive T cells measured by flow cytometry. Compared with the aged group, the long-lived group had more naive CD4+ T cells, fewer expanded clones and increased TCR diversity, a pattern suggesting age selection. Estimates of total diversity based on one million sequenced T cells were considered lower bounds and underestimates. The CMV infection status of donors was not known, potentially confounding age-related changes in expanded clonotypes.

Libraries came from 5' RACE. The second PCR ran for roughly 7 to 12 cycles and used a J-beta primer mix along with a sample-barcoded 5' primer. Each TCR beta cDNA molecule received a unique molecular identifier from a template-switch 5' adaptor carrying 12 random nucleotides. Each sample yielded at least 2.5 million CDR3-containing paired-end reads. All of the RNA was converted into first-strand cDNA using the Mint cDNA synthesis kit, with a TRBC-specific oligonucleotide serving as the primer. After uracil-DNA glycosylase treatment, a first 18-cycle PCR used universal primers M1SS and BC2_uni_R on all cDNA. Concerning the study's data processing: For normalization, 1 million high-quality reads were randomly selected from each sample, with every read carrying a distinct molecular identifier. Instead of being binned into consensus sequences, reads that shared molecular identifiers were thrown out. MiTCR, with a Q25 quality threshold and the strictest error-elimination algorithm, was used for CDR3 identification, clonotype clustering and error correction. Lower-bound total TCR beta diversity was estimated with a nonparametric unseen species model using Euler transformation. Using fastp at Q25 and MiXCR, TCRdb reprocessed the public reads and kept productive beta chains. Each CDR3 protein appears once, grouped with its most common genes and DNA. TCRdb assigned the V and J calls; the authors' analysis was not used. Counted in this sample were 1.5 million to 2 million distinct CDR3 sequences; 35% to 50% of them appeared once. Under 30% of the sample is held by the ten biggest clonotypes.

Trimming takes 6 bases off V and 3 bases off J; junction bases not matched to a gene: 4. Taken from the germline V gene, the CDR1 and CDR2 loops are ENHRY and SYGVKD. The CDR3 spans 15 residues, from the cysteine through the phenylalanine. The entry retains the CDR3 DNA only, 45 bases that are in frame from base 1. This chain joins TRBV10-3 to TRBJ2-2; 10 middle bases align to TRBD1. Sequenced sample: blood. The sequence derives from a human donor in good health. The DNA sequence follows: TGTGCCATCAGGACCGGGACAGGGGACACCGGGGAGCTGTTTTTT. Translated, this gives CAIRTGTGDTGELFF.